Shown below are 26 T cell receptor beta chains from a single sample sequenced in a study of blood T cell repertoires in COVID-19 (dated by TCRdb to 2018 to 2020). Library preparation was by the immunoSEQ multiplex PCR assay. The table was pulled from immuneACCESS by TCRdb, which kept in-frame rearrangements only. Such tables lose some clones; where checked, under half of the loss comes from unresolved V genes, and the rest has no known cause. Here the sample has fewer than 300,000 clones; roughly 92% occur a single time. The biggest ten clones account for 2.2% of the sample. The sequenced sample was peripheral blood. These TCRs come from a woman aged 25 to 45 with COVID-19, enrolled during active disease.

The chain combines TRBV6-6 with TRBJ1-2; 10 bases are shared with TRBD1. V dropped 5 bases and J dropped 5; count of bases not matched to a gene: 8. Germline V gene data show CDR1 as MNHNY and CDR2 as SVGAGI (reference sequence). The length of the CDR3 is 15 residues. CDR3 sequence reads: CASSRIPGQGYGYTF. Written as DNA, the CDR3 is TGTGCCAGCAGTCGAATACCGGGACAGGGGTATGGCTACACCTTC.

This chain connects TRBV4-2 to TRBJ2-7; maybe TRBD1 (6 bases). This CDR3 has 15 amino acids. The V gene's germline CDR1 is LGHNA and CDR2 YNFKEQ. The V end lost 3 bases, the J end lost 1 base, and 13 bases lay between the germline ends. In DNA form, the CDR3 reads TGTGCCAGCAGCCAGGGGACATCGCTATCCTACGAGCAGTACTTC. This gives the protein CASSQGTSLSYEQYF.

In the case of this clone: The junction does not match germline at one end; this may be a read error. The V call is TRBV6-1, the J call TRBJ1-2; D remains ambiguous. Germline-derived CDR1 and CDR2 are MNHNS and SASEGT. The CDR3 length is 13 residues. The CDR3 protein is CASSKAPLEGYTF. Here the CDR3 DNA reads TGTGCCAGCAGTAAAGCTCCACTCGAGGGCTACACCTTC.

This rearrangement joins TRBV10-1 to TRBJ2-5; TRBD1 matches 8 bases. V gave up 5 bases and J gave up 5 bases; unmatched junction bases: 10. Germline V gene sequence: CDR1 WNHNN, CDR2 SYGVQD (reference sequence). There are 15 residues in the CDR3. The CDR3 loop is CASSSSGGDGETQYF. CDR3 nucleotide sequence: TGCGCCAGCAGTTCCTCAGGGGGCGATGGGGAGACCCAGTACTTC.

The V and J genes are TRBV30 and TRBJ1-1; maybe TRBD1 (6 bases). This CDR3 comprises 15 residues. From germline, CDR1 is GTSNPN and CDR2 SVGIG (reference sequence). Trimming removed 0 bases from V and 6 bases from J, with 17 bases in between. CDR3 sequence: CAWSVRGTIFSEAFF. DNA of the CDR3: TGTGCCTGGAGTGTAAGGGGGACAATTTTCTCTGAAGCTTTCTTT. The complete variable domain, with remaining parts taken from reference TRBV30 and TRBJ1-1, reads SQTIHQWPATLVQPVGSPLSLECTVEGTSNPNLYWYRQAAGRGLQLLFYSVGIGQISSEVPQNLSASRPQDRQFILSSKKLLLSDSGFYLCAWSVRGTIFSEAFFGQGTRLTVV.

The J gene is TRBJ2-2, the V gene TRBV7-9; 7 bases agree with TRBD2. The CDR3 consists of 16 residues. Per germline, CDR1 SEHNR and CDR2 FQNEAQ (reference sequence). The V gene end was trimmed by 1 base and the J gene end by 5 bases; junction bases not matched to a gene: 7. In DNA form, the CDR3 reads TGTGCCAGCAGCTTAGGAGGCGGGAGAGTTACCGGGGAGCTGTTTTTT. Amino acid sequence: CASSLGGGRVTGELFF. Full variable domain (remainder filled in from reference TRBV7-9 and TRBJ2-2): DTGVSQNPRHKITKRGQNVTFRCDPISEHNRLYWYRQTLGQGPEFLTYFQNEAQLEKSRLLSDRFSAERPKGSFSTLEIQRTEQGDSAMYLCASSLGGGRVTGELFFGEGSRLTVL.

The J gene is TRBJ2-7, the V gene TRBV7-9, with 12 positions matching TRBD2. Trimming at V came to 5 bases and at J to 0 bases, leaving 5 bases not matched to a gene. The CDR3 is 16 residues long. CDR1 is SEHNR and CDR2 is FQNEAQ in the germline V gene (reference sequence). The CDR3 here is CASSPATSGSSYEQYF. The CDR3 region has the DNA TGTGCCAGCAGCCCGGCGACTAGCGGGAGCTCCTACGAGCAGTACTTC.

V and J are TRBV19 and TRBJ1-2; 9 bases are a match to TRBD1. V shed 6 bases and J 6 bases; nucleotides not matched to a gene: 11. This CDR3 has 15 amino acids. From germline, CDR1 is LNHDA and CDR2 SQIVND (reference sequence). The CDR3 loop is CASRGPGQGIDGYTF. Written as DNA, the CDR3 is TGTGCCAGTAGGGGACCGGGACAGGGTATCGATGGCTACACCTTC.

The CDR3 nucleotides are TGCGCCAGCAGCCCTCCAACTAGCTCTGGGGCCAACGTCCTGACTTTC. Translation gives CASSPPTSSGANVLTF. V is TRBV5-1 and J is TRBJ2-6; D is perhaps TRBD2 (5 bases). With 4 bases removed from V and 0 bases from J, the gap between germline ends came to 11 bases. The CDR3 runs to 16 residues. Germline V gives CDR1 SGHRS, CDR2 YFSETQ.

This clone was recorded only once. This chain uses TRBV24-1 with TRBJ2-1; D remains unclear. Between the trimmed V and J ends, which lost 7 bases and 8 bases, there was a span of 11 bases. The CDR3 contains 12 residues. CDR1 is KGHDR, CDR2 SFDVKD, per germline. CDR3 coding DNA: TGTGCCACCAGATCCTCTGTCGATGAGCAGTTCTTC. Protein product: CATRSSVDEQFF.

The chain couples TRBV16 to TRBJ2-2, with D tentatively TRBD2 (6 bases). Per germline, CDR1 KGHSY and CDR2 FQNENV. Trimming cost V 1 base and J 1 base, with 7 bases left between them. The length of the CDR3 is 15 residues. In nucleotides, the CDR3 is TGTGCCAGCAGCCAATTCGGGGGGAACACCGGGGAGCTGTTTTTT. Protein: CASSQFGGNTGELFF. Complete variable domain (other parts from reference TRBV16 and TRBJ2-2): GEEVAQTPKHLVRGEGQKAKLYCAPIKGHSYVFWYQQVLKNEFKFLISFQNENVFDETGMPKERFSAKCLPNSPCSLEIQATKLEDSAVYFCASSQFGGNTGELFFGEGSRLTVL.

The V call is TRBV9, the J call TRBJ2-1, with 12 positions matching TRBD2. Germline values: CDR1 SGDLS, CDR2 YYNGEE. J was trimmed by 5 bases and V by 4 bases; bases with no gene match: 10. The CDR3 loop spans 17 amino acids. Written as DNA, the CDR3 is TGTGCCAGCAGCACCCGACTAGCGGGAGAGGGGCACAATGAGCAGTTCTTC. Translation gives CASSTRLAGEGHNEQFF.

Here the CDR3 reads CASSTSTGGVEGYTF. The CDR3 DNA reads as TGTGCCAGCAGCACCTCGACAGGGGGCGTAGAAGGCTACACCTTC. The chain employs TRBV9 and TRBJ1-2; 10 bases map to TRBD1. The CDR3 loop spans 15 amino acids. J was trimmed by 8 bases and V by 4 bases; bases with no gene match: 11. Germline V gives CDR1 SGDLS, CDR2 YYNGEE.

This rearrangement joins TRBV27 to TRBJ1-6; tentatively, D is TRBD1 (6 bases). Trimming shortened V by 2 bases and J by 12 bases, and 8 bases separated the two germline ends. There are 12 residues in the CDR3. CDR1 and CDR2 (germline): MNHEY, SMNVEV (reference sequence). The CDR3 region is CASSLRGGPLHF. CDR3 bases: TGTGCCAGCAGTTTAAGGGGGGGACCCCTCCACTTT.

This chain uses TRBV3-1 (or the pseudogene TRBV3-2) with TRBJ2-7; D possibly corresponds to TRBD1 (5 bases). CDR3 length: 15 residues. Germline V gene data show CDR1 as LGHDT and CDR2 as YNNKEL (reference sequence). Deletions cut 0 bases from V and 4 bases from J, with 13 bases between. The CDR3 sequence: CASSQDGGGQYEQYF. The CDR3 DNA reads as TGTGCCAGCAGCCAAGATGGCGGCGGACAATACGAGCAGTACTTC.

The chain combines TRBV7-9 with TRBJ1-3; D may be TRBD1 (6 bases). The V and J ends lost 5 bases and 3 bases respectively, with 17 bases between them. CDR1 SEHNR and CDR2 FQNEAQ come from the germline V gene (reference sequence). The CDR3 extends over 16 amino acids. CDR3 protein: CASSRIGQTDGNTIYF. CDR3 DNA sequence: TGTGCCAGCAGCCGCATAGGACAGACGGATGGAAACACCATATATTTT. Based on the CDR3 plus reference TRBV7-9 and TRBJ1-3, the full variable domain is DTGVSQNPRHKITKRGQNVTFRCDPISEHNRLYWYRQTLGQGPEFLTYFQNEAQLEKSRLLSDRFSAERPKGSFSTLEIQRTEQGDSAMYLCASSRIGQTDGNTIYFGEGSWLTVV.

V and J are TRBV27 and TRBJ2-5; TRBD2 might be the D (5 bases). Germline V gene data show CDR1 as MNHEY and CDR2 as SMNVEV (reference sequence). V dropped 3 bases and J dropped 5 bases, with 13 bases sitting between them. The CDR3 totals 14 residues. CDR3 residues: CASSFSRGSETQYF. The CDR3 DNA reads as TGTGCCAGCAGTTTCTCGCGAGGGTCGGAGACCCAGTACTTC.

The DNA of the CDR3 is TGTGCCAGCAGCCAAGATCGGTCGGGAGTCGATGAGCAGTTCTTC. Its translation is CASSQDRSGVDEQFF. V and J are TRBV14 and TRBJ2-1; the D gene is possibly TRBD2 (6 bases). The CDR3 spans 15 residues. Germline CDR1 reads SGHDN; CDR2 reads FVKESK. V was clipped by 0 bases and J by 8 bases, with 14 bases between them.

This clone was recorded a few times. The V call is TRBV7-9, the J call TRBJ2-5, with D perhaps matching TRBD2 (6 bases). The CDR3 spans 16 residues. Germline values: CDR1 SEHNR, CDR2 FQNEAQ (reference sequence). The V and J ends lost 1 base and 5 bases respectively, with 17 bases between them. The CDR3 loop reads CASSLDTMRGGETQYF. CDR3 coding DNA: TGTGCCAGCAGCTTAGACACAATGCGGGGCGGCGAGACCCAGTACTTC.

The gene calls are TRBV7-9 and TRBJ2-5, with D possibly matching TRBD2 (5 bases). V was shortened by 5 bases and J by 2 bases, with 9 bases between the two germline ends. This CDR3 is 13 amino acids long. The germline V gene has CDR1 SEHNR and CDR2 FQNEAQ (reference sequence). The CDR3 DNA sequence: TGTGCCAGCAGCGTGGACTGGCAAGAGACCCAGTACTTC. Translated, it gives CASSVDWQETQYF.

The rearrangement uses TRBV19 and TRBJ1-2; 8 positions agree with TRBD1. In germline, CDR1 is LNHDA, CDR2 SQIVND (reference sequence). CDR3 length: 14 amino acids. Losses at the gene ends were 5 bases for V and 3 bases for J; bases not matched to a gene: 5. The CDR3 DNA sequence: TGTGCCAGTAGTGCCGACAGGGGCGACTATGGCTACACCTTC. It encodes CASSADRGDYGYTF. Drawing the rest from reference TRBV19 and TRBJ1-2, the complete variable domain is DGGITQSPKYLFRKEGQNVTLSCEQNLNHDAMYWYRQDPGQGLRLIYYSQIVNDFQKGDIAEGYSVSREKKESFPLTVTSAQKNPTAFYLCASSADRGDYGYTFGSGTRLTVV.

J is TRBJ2-7 and V is TRBV27; a weak D match, TRBD2 (6 bases). Trimming left V 2 bases short and J 5 bases short, with 10 bases between. Germline V CDR1 and CDR2: MNHEY, SMNVEV (reference sequence). CDR3 size: 13 residues. This chain's CDR3 is CASSLNGGNEQYF. The DNA of the CDR3 is TGTGCCAGCAGTTTAAATGGGGGGAACGAGCAGTACTTC.

The gene calls are TRBV6-4 and TRBJ1-1; the match to TRBD1 covers 7 bases. J gave up 4 bases and V 6 bases, and 8 bases lay outside the gene matches. CDR1 is MRHNA, CDR2 SNTAGT, per germline. The CDR3 contains 14 residues. The CDR3 reads CASRADRAGTEAFF. The DNA for the CDR3 is TGTGCCAGCAGAGCCGACAGGGCGGGCACTGAAGCTTTCTTT.

Here the CDR3 reads CASSLGLAGGSDTQYF. The CDR3 DNA reads as TGTGCCAGCAGCCTGGGACTAGCGGGAGGCTCAGATACGCAGTATTTT. V is TRBV7-3 and J is TRBJ2-3, with 15 bases identical to TRBD2. The CDR3 covers 16 residues. Germline V gives CDR1 SGHTA, CDR2 FQGTGA. The J segment lost 4 bases and the V segment lost 5 bases, leaving 4 bases of the junction unmatched.

The chain carries TRBV2 and TRBJ2-2; 9 nucleotides match TRBD1. This CDR3 region has 16 residues. Losses at the gene ends were 3 bases for V and 4 bases for J; bases not matched to a gene: 6. Germline-derived CDR1 and CDR2 are SNHLY and FYNNEI. CDR3 loop: CASSEAGTGLTGELFF. CDR3 nucleotides: TGTGCCAGCAGTGAGGCGGGGACAGGGCTCACCGGGGAGCTGTTTTTT. Using reference TRBV2 and TRBJ2-2 for the parts outside the CDR3, the full variable domain is EPEVTQTPSHQVTQMGQEVILRCVPISNHLYFYWYRQILGQKVEFLVSFYNNEISEKSEIFDDQFSVERPDGSNFTLKIRSTKLEDSAMYFCASSEAGTGLTGELFFGEGSRLTVL.

The V gene is TRBV24-1, the J gene TRBJ2-3, with 9 nucleotides matching TRBD1. The CDR3 length is 17 residues. Germline lookup yields CDR1 KGHDR and CDR2 SFDVKD. Trimming removed 4 bases from V and 4 bases from J; junction bases left unmatched: 11. The CDR3 DNA sequence: TGTGCCACCAGTGACTCTCCGGGACAGGGATCATCAGATACGCAGTATTTT. It translates to CATSDSPGQGSSDTQYF.